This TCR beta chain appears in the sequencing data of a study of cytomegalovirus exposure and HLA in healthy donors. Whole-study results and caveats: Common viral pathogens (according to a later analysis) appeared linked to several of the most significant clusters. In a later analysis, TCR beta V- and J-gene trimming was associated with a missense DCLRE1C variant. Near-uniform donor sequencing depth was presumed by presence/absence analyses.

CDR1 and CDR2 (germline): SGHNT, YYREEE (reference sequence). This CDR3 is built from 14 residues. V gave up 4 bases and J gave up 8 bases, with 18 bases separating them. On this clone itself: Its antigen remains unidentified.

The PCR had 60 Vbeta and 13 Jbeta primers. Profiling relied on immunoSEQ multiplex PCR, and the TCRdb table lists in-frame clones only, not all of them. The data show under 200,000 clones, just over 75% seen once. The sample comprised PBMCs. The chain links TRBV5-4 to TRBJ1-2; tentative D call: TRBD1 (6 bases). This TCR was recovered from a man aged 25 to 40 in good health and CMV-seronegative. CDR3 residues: CASSQPPGAIGYTF. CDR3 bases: TGTGCCAGCAGCCAGCCGCCAGGGGCGATCGGCTACACCTTC.